This T cell receptor (beta chain) came from a study of T cell responses to AZD1222 COVID-19 vaccine. Study-wide results and limits: Donors skewed white British and female; clonal diversity was possibly underestimated.

In the case of this clone: What it binds is unknown.

The repertoire was sequenced with immunoSEQ multiplex PCR; TCRdb's copy has only in-frame clones and lacks some. Found here are 90,000 to 150,000 clones, about 90% of them singletons; the top ten hold 5% to 5.5%. This CDR3 region has 14 residues. V shed 4 bases and J shed 4 bases, with 8 bases lying between them. CDR1 is WSHSY, CDR2 SAAADI, per germline. The sequence was collected from an adult in good health. The chain couples TRBV10-2 to TRBJ1-6, with D possibly TRBD1 on 6 matching bases. This specimen consisted of peripheral blood, obtained on day 0 of AZD1222 vaccination. In nucleotides, the CDR3 is TGCGCCAGCAGTGTTCAGGGGTATAATTCACCCCTCCACTTT. This gives the protein CASSVQGYNSPLHF.